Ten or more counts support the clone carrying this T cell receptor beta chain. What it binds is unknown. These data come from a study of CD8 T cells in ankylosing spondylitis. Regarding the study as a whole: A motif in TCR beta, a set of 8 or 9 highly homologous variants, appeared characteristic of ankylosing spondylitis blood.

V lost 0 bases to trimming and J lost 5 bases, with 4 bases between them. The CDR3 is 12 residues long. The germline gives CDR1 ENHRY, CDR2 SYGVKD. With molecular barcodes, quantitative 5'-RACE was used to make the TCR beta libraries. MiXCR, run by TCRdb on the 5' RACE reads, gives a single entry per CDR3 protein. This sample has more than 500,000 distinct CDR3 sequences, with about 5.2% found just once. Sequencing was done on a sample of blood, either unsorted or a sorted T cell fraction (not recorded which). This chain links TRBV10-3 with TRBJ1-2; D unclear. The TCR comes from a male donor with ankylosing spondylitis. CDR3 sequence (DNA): TGTGCCATCAGTGAGTCGGGTTATGGCTACACCTTC. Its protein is CAISESGYGYTF.